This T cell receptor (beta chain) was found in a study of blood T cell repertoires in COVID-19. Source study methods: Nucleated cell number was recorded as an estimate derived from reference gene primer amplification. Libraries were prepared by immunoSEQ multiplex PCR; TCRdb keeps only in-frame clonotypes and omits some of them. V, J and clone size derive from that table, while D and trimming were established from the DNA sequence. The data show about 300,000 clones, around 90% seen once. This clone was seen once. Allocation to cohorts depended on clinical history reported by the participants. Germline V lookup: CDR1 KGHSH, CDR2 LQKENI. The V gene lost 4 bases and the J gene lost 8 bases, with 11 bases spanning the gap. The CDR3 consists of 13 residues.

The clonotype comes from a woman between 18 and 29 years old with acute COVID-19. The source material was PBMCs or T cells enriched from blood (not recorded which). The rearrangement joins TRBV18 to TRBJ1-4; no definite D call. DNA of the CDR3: TGTGCCAGCTCACAGAGGGCTCAAGAAAAACTGTTTTTT. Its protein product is CASSQRAQEKLFF.